The 31 T cell receptor beta chains given below trace back to one sample, sequenced in a study of T cell changes during pregnancy in multiple sclerosis. Some clones are missing from TCRdb's copy, which holds only in-frame ones; the method was immunoSEQ multiplex PCR. This sample has about 40,000 clones; more than 80% occur once, and the top ten carry 0.43%. The sequencing used CD4+ T cells from peripheral blood mononuclear cells, collected in the third trimester of pregnancy. The receptors derive from a female donor with multiple sclerosis, enrolled in a pregnancy study.

The V gene is TRBV6-1, the J gene TRBJ2-1; 8 bases align to TRBD1. The length of the CDR3 is 12 residues. Unmatched junction bases numbered 7, after V lost 9 bases and J lost 9 bases. The V gene's germline CDR1 is MNHNS and CDR2 SASEGT. The CDR3 sequence is CASLTGVSEQFF. CDR3 DNA sequence: TGTGCCAGTTTGACAGGGGTCAGTGAGCAGTTCTTC.

V is TRBV16 and J is TRBJ1-4; TRBD1 matches at 7 bases. The CDR3 is made up of 15 amino acids. After removal of 4 bases from V and 5 bases from J, the junction contained 7 bases not matched to a gene. CDR1 and CDR2 (germline): KGHSY, FQNENV. The CDR3 DNA follows: TGTGCCAGCAGCCTGGGGACAGTTACGAATGAAAAACTGTTTTTT. Protein sequence: CASSLGTVTNEKLFF. Variable domain in full (rest from reference TRBV16 and TRBJ1-4): GEEVAQTPKHLVRGEGQKAKLYCAPIKGHSYVFWYQQVLKNEFKFLISFQNENVFDETGMPKERFSAKCLPNSPCSLEIQATKLEDSAVYFCASSLGTVTNEKLFFGSGTQLSVL.

The chain has TRBV5-6 and TRBJ2-7, with a tentative D call TRBD2 (6 bases). Trimming shortened V by 4 bases and J by 4 bases, and 21 bases separated the two germline ends. The CDR3 spans 16 residues. Germline-derived CDR1 and CDR2 are SGHDT and YYEEEE. The CDR3 DNA reads as TGTGCCAGCAGCCCCTACTTGGGGGGTGACCAGTACGAGCAGTACTTC. It is translated as CASSPYLGGDQYEQYF.

This clone has a single count. The chain uses TRBV5-1 and TRBJ2-1; perhaps TRBD1 as D (6 bases). The CDR3 has 15 amino acids. Trimming took 4 bases from V and 6 from J, leaving 17 bases between them. CDR1 and CDR2 from the germline V gene are SGHRS and YFSETQ. In DNA, the CDR3 is TGCGCCAGCAGCGCGCGTGGGGACAAGGTCAATGAGCAGTTCTTC. Its translation: CASSARGDKVNEQFF.

V usage is TRBV7-2 and J usage is TRBJ2-7; D unresolved. This CDR3 spans 14 amino acids. Trimming cost V 2 bases and J 1 base, with 9 bases left between them. Germline loops: CDR1 SGHTA, CDR2 FQGNSA. The CDR3 reads CASSLLAVSYEQYF. The CDR3 nucleotides are TGTGCCAGCAGCTTATTAGCAGTTTCCTACGAGCAGTACTTC.

This chain connects TRBV19 to TRBJ2-2; 9 positions match TRBD1. With 8 bases clipped from V and 4 bases from J, the junction kept 8 bases outside the gene matches. Germline CDR1 is LNHDA and CDR2 is SQIVND (reference sequence). This CDR3 has 15 amino acids. The CDR3 spells CASLGTGTITGELFF. The CDR3 DNA is TGTGCCAGTTTAGGGACAGGGACGATCACCGGGGAGCTGTTTTTT.

The chain has TRBV5-1 and TRBJ1-2; D may be TRBD1 (6 bases). Per germline, CDR1 SGHRS and CDR2 YFSETQ. CDR3 length: 16 residues. The ends were cut back, 4 bases at V and 0 bases at J, with 16 bases in the middle. The CDR3 region has the DNA TGCGCCAGCAGCCGGGGGGCAGGGGCCGCTAACTATGGCTACACCTTC. This gives the protein CASSRGAGAANYGYTF.

This rearrangement joins TRBV30 to TRBJ2-7, with 9 bases aligning to TRBD2. J gave up 6 bases and V 4 bases, and 7 bases lay outside the gene matches. This CDR3 has 13 residues. Germline V lookup: CDR1 GTSNPN, CDR2 SVGIG (reference sequence). The CDR3 coding sequence is TGTGCCTGGACGCCTAGCGGGATGAGCGAGCAGTACTTC. Its translation: CAWTPSGMSEQYF.

The chain links TRBV5-1 to TRBJ1-5; D might be TRBD1 (5 bases). The germline V gene has CDR1 SGHRS and CDR2 YFSETQ. The CDR3 consists of 15 residues. Between the trimmed V and J ends, which lost 3 bases and 2 bases, there was a span of 12 bases. The CDR3 DNA reads as TGCGCCAGCAGCTCGGAAGGGGCTGGCAATCAGCCCCAGCATTTT. Its translation: CASSSEGAGNQPQHF.

The gene calls are TRBV7-9 and TRBJ2-1, with 7 bases that match TRBD2. Per germline, CDR1 SEHNR and CDR2 FQNEAQ (reference sequence). The CDR3 contains 14 residues. The trim removed 5 bases at V and 2 bases at J, leaving 3 bases unmatched. CDR3 sequence (DNA): TGTGCCAGCAGCGATGGGAGGGCCTACAATGAGCAGTTCTTC. It yields the protein CASSDGRAYNEQFF.

The chain couples TRBV23-1 to TRBJ2-7; 11 bases are shared with TRBD2. TRBV23-1 qualifies as an ORF whose function is uncertain. The CDR3 has 17 amino acids. The trim removed 3 bases at V and 4 bases at J, leaving 11 bases unmatched. The CDR3 sequence is CASSQGLAAGGNYEQYF. CDR3 nucleotides: TGCGCCAGCAGTCAGGGACTAGCGGCCGGCGGGAATTACGAGCAGTACTTC.

This clone was counted once. V usage is TRBV6-1 and J usage is TRBJ2-5, with a possible D match to TRBD2 (5 bases). The J call is doubtful: the DNA matches TRBJ2-7 better. The CDR3 extends over 17 amino acids. From germline, CDR1 is MNHNS and CDR2 SASEGT. CDR3 protein: CASSEFISGGYSYEQYF. CDR3 DNA: TGTGCCAGCAGTGAATTTATATCTGGCGGGTACTCCTACGAGCAGTACTTC.

V is TRBV27 and J is TRBJ2-1; TRBD2 matches at 13 bases. The ends lost 3 bases at V and 15 bases at J; junction bases unmatched: 17. This CDR3 has 17 residues. In germline, CDR1 is MNHEY, CDR2 SMNVEV (reference sequence). CDR3 region: CASSFFPPGTSGIHPFF. In DNA form, the CDR3 reads TGTGCCAGCAGTTTCTTCCCCCCCGGGACTAGCGGGATTCATCCGTTCTTC.

V usage is TRBV19 and J usage is TRBJ2-1; D is unresolved. In germline, CDR1 is LNHDA, CDR2 SQIVND (reference sequence). Trimming left V 3 bases short and J 7 bases short, with 10 bases between. The CDR3 is made up of 13 amino acids. Here the CDR3 reads CASSISLLNEQFF. CDR3 DNA: TGTGCCAGTAGTATCTCACTGTTAAATGAGCAGTTCTTC.

This chain links TRBV27 with TRBJ2-1; D possibly corresponds to TRBD2 (6 bases). Trimming pared 7 bases from V and 8 bases from J, leaving 21 bases between. The CDR3 is 15 amino acids. Germline V gene data show CDR1 as MNHEY and CDR2 as SMNVEV (reference sequence). CDR3 loop: CASKGRTGVLYEQFF. The CDR3 DNA is TGTGCCAGCAAGGGCCGGACGGGAGTATTATATGAGCAGTTCTTC.

The V and J genes are TRBV28 and TRBJ1-5; no definite D call. The ends were cut back, 4 bases at V and 7 bases at J, with 8 bases in the middle. This CDR3 has 12 amino acids. CDR1 is MDHEN, CDR2 SYDVKM, per germline. CDR3 amino acids: CASSSAGQPQHF. CDR3 in DNA: TGTGCCAGCAGTTCGGCGGGGCAGCCCCAGCATTTT.

Notes on this clone: Other DNA sequences in the same sample also yield this CDR3. This chain connects TRBV5-8 to TRBJ2-1, with a weak D call TRBD1 (5 bases). The CDR3 loop spans 15 amino acids. V was trimmed by 4 bases and J by 0 bases, leaving 11 bases between them. From germline, CDR1 is SGHTS and CDR2 YDEGEE. The CDR3, as DNA: TGTGCCAGCAGCCCCAGGGCCAGCTCCTACAATGAGCAGTTCTTC. This encodes CASSPRASSYNEQFF.

This chain joins TRBV19 and TRBJ2-7; 8 bases align to TRBD2. Germline CDR1 and CDR2: LNHDA and SQIVND (reference sequence). Germline trimming cut 8 bases from V and 3 bases from J; bases unmatched to any gene: 9. CDR3 length: 14 amino acids. The CDR3 sequence is CASRTSGSDYEQYF. In DNA form, the CDR3 reads TGTGCCAGTCGGACGAGCGGGAGTGACTACGAGCAGTACTTC.

J is TRBJ2-2 and V is TRBV10-3; D unresolved. Germline V gene lookup returns CDR1 ENHRY and CDR2 SYGVKD. The CDR3 is made up of 14 amino acids. With 1 base removed from V and 6 bases from J, the gap between germline ends came to 9 bases. The CDR3 region is CAISELGEAGELFF. Written as DNA, the CDR3 is TGTGCCATCAGTGAGTTGGGCGAAGCCGGGGAGCTGTTTTTT.

The CDR3 coding sequence is TGTGCCTGGAGTAACACGGGACTAGCCCGGGGCCAGTACTTC. Translation gives CAWSNTGLARGQYF. The chain carries TRBV30 and TRBJ2-5, with TRBD2 identical over 9 bases. Trimming at V came to 2 bases and at J to 10 bases, leaving 11 bases not matched to a gene. The CDR3 extends over 14 amino acids. Germline V gives CDR1 GTSNPN, CDR2 SVGIG (reference sequence).

This chain uses TRBV2 with TRBJ1-4; 8 nucleotides match TRBD1. The ends lost 3 bases at V and 10 bases at J; junction bases unmatched: 7. Germline CDR1 SNHLY, CDR2 FYNNEI. The CDR3 is made up of 14 amino acids. CDR3 sequence (DNA): TGTGCCAGCAGTGAGGGGCAGGGGGCTGGAAAACTGTTTTTT. Translation: CASSEGQGAGKLFF. Using reference TRBV2 and TRBJ1-4 for the parts outside the CDR3, the full variable domain is EPEVTQTPSHQVTQMGQEVILRCVPISNHLYFYWYRQILGQKVEFLVSFYNNEISEKSEIFDDQFSVERPDGSNFTLKIRSTKLEDSAMYFCASSEGQGAGKLFFGSGTQLSVL.

The chain employs TRBV18 and TRBJ2-6; D possibly corresponds to TRBD1 (5 bases). The germline V gene has CDR1 KGHSH and CDR2 LQKENI. Trimming took off 2 bases at V and 0 bases at J, with 17 bases between the two ends. CDR3 length: 19 residues. CDR3 coding DNA: TGTGCCAGCTCACCAGACAGTGTAGGTTCTGACTCTGGGGCCAACGTCCTGACTTTC. Its protein product is CASSPDSVGSDSGANVLTF.

The V and J genes are TRBV5-1 and TRBJ1-3; D is undetermined. CDR3 length equals 16 residues. Germline CDR1 reads SGHRS; CDR2 reads YFSETQ. V was clipped by 4 bases and J by 0 bases, with 14 bases between them. The CDR3 sequence: CASSLSPANSGNTIYF. CDR3 in DNA: TGCGCCAGCAGCCTGTCCCCCGCGAACTCTGGAAACACCATATATTTT.

The rearrangement joins TRBV5-1 to TRBJ1-1, with D maybe TRBD1 (6 bases). The CDR3 runs 14 residues. Germline-derived CDR1 and CDR2 are SGHRS and YFSETQ. Trimming removed 4 bases from V and 7 bases from J, with 17 bases in between. CDR3 DNA sequence: TGCGCCAGCAGCGTTGGGGCAGGGGACGATGAAGCTTTCTTT. It specifies CASSVGAGDDEAFF. The whole variable domain, filled in from reference TRBV5-1 and TRBJ1-1, reads KAGVTQTPRYLIKTRGQQVTLSCSPISGHRSVSWYQQTPGQGLQFLFEYFSETQRNKGNFPGRFSGRQFSNSRSEMNVSTLELGDSALYLCASSVGAGDDEAFFGQGTRLTVV.

This sequence joins TRBV15 and TRBJ2-7; TRBD1 might be the D (6 bases). With 2 bases removed from V and 4 bases from J, the gap between germline ends came to 15 bases. This CDR3 contains 15 residues. Germline CDR1 LNHNV, CDR2 YYDKDF (reference sequence). The CDR3 spells CATSRTAWTVYEQYF. The CDR3, as DNA: TGTGCCACCAGCAGAACCGCTTGGACAGTATACGAGCAGTACTTC.

CDR3 DNA: TGTGCCAGCAGCCGGACAGGGGGGGGAGAAAAACTGTTTTTT. This sequence encodes CASSRTGGGEKLFF. This sequence joins TRBV5-4 and TRBJ1-4; 10 bases map to TRBD1. Unmatched junction bases numbered 5, after V lost 4 bases and J lost 8 bases. This CDR3 is 14 amino acids long. The germline CDR1 and CDR2 sequences are SGHNT and YYREEE (reference sequence).

This clone is medium-sized within its sample. The identical CDR3 is also encoded by other nucleotide sequences in the sample. The chain joins TRBV15 to TRBJ2-7; 7 bases agree with TRBD1. The V gene end was trimmed by 1 base and the J gene end by 0 bases; junction bases not matched to a gene: 3. Germline lookup yields CDR1 LNHNV and CDR2 YYDKDF (reference sequence). This CDR3 is 15 amino acids long. The CDR3 loop is CATSRAGQLSYEQYF. CDR3 coding DNA: TGTGCCACCAGCAGAGCGGGACAGCTCTCCTACGAGCAGTACTTC.

The chain couples TRBV18 to TRBJ1-1; TRBD1 matches 8 bases. Germline V lookup: CDR1 KGHSH, CDR2 LQKENI. The CDR3 has 14 amino acids. The V and J ends lost 2 bases and 4 bases, in that order; junction bases with no gene match: 3. The DNA for the CDR3 is TGTGCCAGCTCACCAAACACAGGGGGCACTGAAGCTTTCTTT. This codes for CASSPNTGGTEAFF.

The chain links TRBV6-5 to TRBJ1-6; weak D call: TRBD1 (5 bases). The CDR3 totals 15 residues. The V gene lost 7 bases and the J gene lost 7 bases, with 17 bases spanning the gap. Germline CDR1 is MNHEY and CDR2 is SVGAGI. CDR3 protein: CASTPWRGENSPLHF. CDR3 nucleotide sequence: TGTGCCAGCACCCCGTGGAGGGGTGAGAATTCACCCCTCCACTTT.

The rearrangement joins TRBV5-1 to TRBJ2-7, with 7 bases fitting TRBD1. Trimming cost V 0 bases and J 6 bases; bases outside gene matches: 3. The germline gives CDR1 SGHRS, CDR2 YFSETQ. The CDR3 extends over 13 amino acids. CDR3: CASSLVQGFEQYF. The DNA of the CDR3 is TGCGCCAGCAGCTTGGTACAGGGGTTCGAGCAGTACTTC.

The V call is TRBV9, the J call TRBJ2-5; TRBD2 might be the D (6 bases). CDR3 length: 19 residues. Germline V gene lookup returns CDR1 SGDLS and CDR2 YYNGEE. V was clipped by 3 bases and J by 1 base, with 25 bases between them. The CDR3 nucleotides read TGTGCCAGCAGCGCACGAGAACCACTCCCTAGCGTGTCCCAAGAGACCCAGTACTTC. Translated: CASSAREPLPSVSQETQYF.